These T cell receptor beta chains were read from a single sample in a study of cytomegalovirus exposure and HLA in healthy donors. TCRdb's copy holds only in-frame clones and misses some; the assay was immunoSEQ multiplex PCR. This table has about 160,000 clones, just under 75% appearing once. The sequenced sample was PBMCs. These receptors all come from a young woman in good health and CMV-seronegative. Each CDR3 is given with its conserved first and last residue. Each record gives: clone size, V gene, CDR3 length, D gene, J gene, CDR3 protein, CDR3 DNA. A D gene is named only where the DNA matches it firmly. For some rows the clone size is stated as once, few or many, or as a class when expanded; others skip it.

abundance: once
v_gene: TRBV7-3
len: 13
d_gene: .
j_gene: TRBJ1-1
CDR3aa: CASSWEMNTEAFF
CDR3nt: TGTGCCAGCAGCTGGGAGATGAACACTGAAGCTTTCTTT

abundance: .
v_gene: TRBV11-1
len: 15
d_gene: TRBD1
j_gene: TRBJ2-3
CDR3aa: CASSHRTGRTDTQYF
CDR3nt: TGTGCCAGCAGCCACCGGACAGGGCGCACAGATACGCAGTATTTT

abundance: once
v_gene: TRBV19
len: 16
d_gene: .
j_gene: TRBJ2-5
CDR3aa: CASSISRRGRRETQYF
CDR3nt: TGTGCCAGTAGTATTTCGAGAAGGGGCCGAAGGGAGACCCAGTACTTC

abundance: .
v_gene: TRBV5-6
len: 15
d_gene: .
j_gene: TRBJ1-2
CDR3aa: CAGSLRGGSVYGYTF
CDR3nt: TGTGCCGGCAGCTTGAGGGGGGGGTCGGTGTATGGCTACACCTTC

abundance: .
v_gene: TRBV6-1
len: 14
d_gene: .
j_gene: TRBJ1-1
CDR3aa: CASSEWGGRTEAFF
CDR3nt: TGTGCCAGCAGTGAATGGGGGGGCAGGACTGAAGCTTTCTTT

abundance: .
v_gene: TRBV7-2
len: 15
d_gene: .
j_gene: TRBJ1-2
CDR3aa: CASSLNAGGYYGYTF
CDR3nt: TGTGCCAGCAGCTTAAACGCGGGCGGCTACTATGGCTACACCTTC

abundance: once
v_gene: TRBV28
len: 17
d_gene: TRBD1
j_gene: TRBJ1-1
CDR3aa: CASSNPRGLVSLAEAFF
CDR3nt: TGTGCCAGCAGCAACCCCAGGGGGCTGGTTTCTTTGGCTGAAGCTTTCTTT

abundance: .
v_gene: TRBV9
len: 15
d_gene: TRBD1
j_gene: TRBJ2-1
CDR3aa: CASSVRDRRYNEQFF
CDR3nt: TGTGCCAGCAGCGTCCGGGACAGGCGATACAATGAGCAGTTCTTC

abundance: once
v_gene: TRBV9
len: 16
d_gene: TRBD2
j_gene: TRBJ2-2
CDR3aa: CASSVASGRAPGELFF
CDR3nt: TGTGCCAGCAGCGTAGCTAGCGGGAGGGCCCCCGGGGAGCTGTTTTTT

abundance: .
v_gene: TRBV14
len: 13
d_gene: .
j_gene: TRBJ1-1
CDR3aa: CASSPGQRTEAFF
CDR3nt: TGTGCCAGCAGTCCGGGACAAAGGACTGAAGCTTTCTTT

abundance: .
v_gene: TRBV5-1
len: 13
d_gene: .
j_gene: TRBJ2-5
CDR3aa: CASSLDVEETQYF
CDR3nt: TGCGCCAGCAGCTTGGATGTCGAAGAGACCCAGTACTTC

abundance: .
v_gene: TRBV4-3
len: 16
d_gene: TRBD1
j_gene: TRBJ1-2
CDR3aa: CASSQDAQGVGYGYTF
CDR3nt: TGCGCCAGCAGCCAAGACGCTCAGGGGGTTGGCTATGGCTACACCTTC

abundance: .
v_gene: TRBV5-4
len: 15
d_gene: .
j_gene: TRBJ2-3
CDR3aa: CASSLARASTDTQYF
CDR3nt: TGTGCCAGCAGCTTGGCCAGGGCTAGCACAGATACGCAGTATTTT

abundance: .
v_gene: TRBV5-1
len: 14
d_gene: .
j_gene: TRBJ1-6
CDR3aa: CASSPGQDNSPLHF
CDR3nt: TGCGCCAGCAGCCCAGGACAAGATAATTCACCCCTCCACTTT

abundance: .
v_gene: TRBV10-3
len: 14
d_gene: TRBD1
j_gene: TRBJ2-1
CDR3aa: CAIKGQGRDNEQFF
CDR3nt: TGTGCCATCAAGGGACAGGGGAGAGACAATGAGCAGTTCTTC

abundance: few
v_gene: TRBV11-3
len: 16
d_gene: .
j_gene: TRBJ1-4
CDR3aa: CASSSAGEATNEKLFF
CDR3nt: TGTGCCAGCAGCTCAGCCGGGGAGGCAACTAATGAAAAACTGTTTTTT

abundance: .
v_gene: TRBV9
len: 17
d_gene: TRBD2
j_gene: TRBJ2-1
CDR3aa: CASSVGVSGGFYNEQFF
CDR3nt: TGTGCCAGCAGCGTAGGCGTAAGCGGGGGCTTTTACAATGAGCAGTTCTTC

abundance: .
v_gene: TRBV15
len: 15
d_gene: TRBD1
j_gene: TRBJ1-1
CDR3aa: CATSTGQGSDTEAFF
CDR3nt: TGTGCCACCAGCACCGGACAGGGGTCGGACACTGAAGCTTTCTTT

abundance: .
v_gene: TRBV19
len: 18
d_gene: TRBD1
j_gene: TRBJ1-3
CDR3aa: CARGTGTDNYTSGNTIYF
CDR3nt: TGTGCCAGGGGGACCGGGACAGACAATTATACATCTGGAAACACCATATATTTT

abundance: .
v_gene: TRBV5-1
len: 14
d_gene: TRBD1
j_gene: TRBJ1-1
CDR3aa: CASSSRDSNTEAFF
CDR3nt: TGCGCCAGCAGCTCCCGGGACAGTAACACTGAAGCTTTCTTT

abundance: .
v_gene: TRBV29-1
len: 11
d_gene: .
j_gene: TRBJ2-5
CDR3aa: CSVDRQETQYF
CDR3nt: TGCAGCGTTGACAGACAAGAGACCCAGTACTTC

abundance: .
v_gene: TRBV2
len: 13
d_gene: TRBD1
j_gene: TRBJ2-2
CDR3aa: CASIGTVTGKLFF
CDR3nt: TGTGCCAGCATTGGGACAGTCACCGGGAAGCTGTTTTTT

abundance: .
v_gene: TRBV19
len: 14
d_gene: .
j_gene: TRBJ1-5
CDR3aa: CASSMTGRYQPQHF
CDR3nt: TGTGCCAGTAGTATGACGGGGAGATATCAGCCCCAGCATTTT

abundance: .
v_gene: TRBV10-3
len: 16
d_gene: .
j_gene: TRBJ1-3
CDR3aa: CAISESGGASRNTIYF
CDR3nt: TGTGCCATCAGTGAGTCAGGAGGGGCCTCTCGAAACACCATATATTTT

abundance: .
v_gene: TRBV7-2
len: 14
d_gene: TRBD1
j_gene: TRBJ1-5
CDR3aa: CASSWDRGGQPQHF
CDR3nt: TGTGCCAGCAGCTGGGACAGGGGTGGTCAGCCCCAGCATTTT

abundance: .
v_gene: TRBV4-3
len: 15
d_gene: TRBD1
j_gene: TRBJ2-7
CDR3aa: CASSARQGMFYEQYF
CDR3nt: TGCGCCAGCAGCGCCAGACAGGGCATGTTCTACGAGCAGTACTTC

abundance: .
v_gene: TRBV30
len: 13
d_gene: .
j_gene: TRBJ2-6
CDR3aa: CASWGSGANGLTF
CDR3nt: TGTGCCTCGTGGGGCTCTGGGGCCAACGGCCTGACTTTC

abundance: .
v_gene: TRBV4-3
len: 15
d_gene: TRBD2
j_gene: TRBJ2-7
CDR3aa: CASSQTYAGGREQYF
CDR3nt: TGCGCCAGCAGCCAAACCTATGCGGGGGGGCGCGAGCAGTACTTC

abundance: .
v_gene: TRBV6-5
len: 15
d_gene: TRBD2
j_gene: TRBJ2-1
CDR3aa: CASRTTSGSSYEQFF
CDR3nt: TGTGCCAGCAGGACAACTAGCGGGAGTTCATATGAGCAGTTCTTC

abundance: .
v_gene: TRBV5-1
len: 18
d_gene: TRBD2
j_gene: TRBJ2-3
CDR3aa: CASRKPSGEKSGTDTQYF
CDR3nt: TGCGCCAGCAGAAAACCTAGCGGGGAGAAATCAGGCACAGATACGCAGTATTTT

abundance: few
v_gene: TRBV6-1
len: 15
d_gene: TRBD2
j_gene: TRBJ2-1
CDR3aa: CASSEAPRGGEEQFF
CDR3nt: TGTGCCAGCAGTGAAGCGCCCCGGGGGGGAGAAGAGCAGTTCTTC